These 24 T cell receptor beta chains originate from one sample sequenced in a study. TCRdb analysed the RT-PCR reads with MiXCR anew, one entry per CDR3 protein. The data hold fewer than 800,000 distinct CDR3 sequences, with approximately 15% observed a single time. Material: memory CD4+ T cells from blood. Source of these receptors: a female donor in good health, serving as a healthy control.

Many counts were recorded for this clonotype. V gene TRBV10-3 combines with J gene TRBJ2-5; the D is unclear. The CDR3 covers 13 residues. V dropped 7 bases and J dropped 0 bases, with 9 bases sitting between them. Per germline, CDR1 ENHRY and CDR2 SYGVKD. CDR3 amino acids: CAIKSTDQETQYF. CDR3 sequence (DNA): TGTGCCATCAAATCTACGGACCAAGAGACCCAGTACTTC.

The chain links TRBV7-8 to TRBJ2-3, with a possible D match to TRBD2 (6 bases). The CDR3 has 17 residues. The ends were cut back, 0 bases at V and 10 bases at J, with 23 bases in the middle. The V gene's germline CDR1 is SGHVS and CDR2 FQNEAQ. The CDR3 region has the DNA TGTGCCAGCAGCTTAGCGCTTAGCGGCGTTTCGGTAGGCGCGCAGTATTTT. Its protein is CASSLALSGVSVGAQYF.

This clonotype was recorded a few times. The chain combines TRBV7-9 with TRBJ1-5, with D possibly being TRBD1 (5 bases). The germline CDR1 and CDR2 sequences are SEHNR and FQNEAQ (reference sequence). The CDR3 consists of 14 residues. Trimming took off 5 bases at V and 0 bases at J, with 8 bases between the two ends. Here the CDR3 reads CASSAQDSNQPQHF. The CDR3 nucleotides read TGTGCCAGCAGCGCACAGGATAGCAATCAGCCCCAGCATTTT.

About this clonotype itself: The junction differs from germline at one of its ends, possibly a read error. The DNA of the CDR3 is TGTGCCACCAGTGATCCAGGAACAGCCCAAGAGACCCAGTACTTC. This encodes CATSDPGTAQETQYF. This chain joins TRBV10-3 and TRBJ2-5; D is ambiguous. The CDR3 extends over 15 amino acids. Germline V gene data show CDR1 as ENHRY and CDR2 as SYGVKD.

The sample holds many counts of this clonotype. J is TRBJ1-1 and V is TRBV20-1, with a weak D call TRBD1 (5 bases). Germline lookup yields CDR1 DFQATT and CDR2 SNEGSKA (reference sequence). The CDR3 runs 12 residues. The CDR3 reads CRVGRGDTEAFF. In DNA, the CDR3 is TGCAGGGTGGGACGGGGGGACACTGAAGCTTTCTTT.

The chain employs TRBV4-3 and TRBJ2-3; D is uncertain. The CDR3 spans 16 residues. The germline V gene has CDR1 LGHNA and CDR2 YSLEER. V shed 5 bases and J shed 0 bases, with 15 bases lying between them. CDR3 nucleotide sequence: TGCGCCAGCAGCTCCTTCCCCCGGATGAGCACAGATACGCAGTATTTT. Its protein is CASSSFPRMSTDTQYF.

A few counts support this clonotype. V and J are TRBV12-3 or TRBV12-4 and TRBJ1-4; a weak D match, TRBD1 (5 bases). CDR3 length: 15 amino acids. V gave up 1 base and J gave up 8 bases, with 14 bases separating them. CDR3 DNA sequence: TGTGCCAGCAGTTTAGGAGGGGCCCTGAAGGAAAAACTGTTTTTT. Protein: CASSLGGALKEKLFF.

This clonotype was recorded at least ten times. V gene TRBV7-2 combines with J gene TRBJ2-1; D might be TRBD1 or TRBD2, each matching 5 bases. Between the trimmed V and J ends, which lost 3 bases and 9 bases, there was a span of 24 bases. The CDR3 is 17 residues long. Per germline, CDR1 SGHTA and CDR2 FQGNSA. CDR3 region: CASSFSPYRDPGGEQFF. For the CDR3, the DNA is TGTGCCAGCAGCTTTTCACCATACCGGGACCCTGGCGGTGAGCAGTTCTTC.

The chain couples TRBV3-1 to TRBJ2-7; possibly TRBD2 for D (6 bases). Trimming cost V 4 bases and J 9 bases, with 22 bases left between them. This CDR3 region has 15 residues. Germline V gives CDR1 LGHDT, CDR2 YNNKEL (reference sequence). The CDR3 protein is CASSRSSAGGAGQYF. CDR3 nucleotides: TGTGCCAGCAGCCGTTCTAGCGCCGGCGGAGCTGGGCAGTACTTC.

The chain has TRBV20-1 and TRBJ2-7; 10 nucleotides agree with TRBD2. This CDR3 has 14 amino acids. Trimming cost V 2 bases and J 2 bases; bases outside gene matches: 3. From germline, CDR1 is DFQATT and CDR2 SNEGSKA (reference sequence). CDR3 loop: CSARLSGGAYEQYF. The DNA of the CDR3 is TGCAGTGCTAGATTGAGCGGGGGGGCCTACGAGCAGTACTTC.

This clonotype came up many times. The chain links TRBV4-3 to TRBJ2-3, with D hard to call. CDR3 size: 16 residues. Trimming took 0 bases from V and 0 from J, leaving 10 bases between them. Germline-derived CDR1 and CDR2 are LGHNA and YSLEER. CDR3 DNA: TGCGCCAGCAGCCAAGATTCCCTAAGCAGCACAGATACGCAGTATTTT. It specifies CASSQDSLSSTDTQYF.

For this clonotype: One end of the junction varies from germline; a read error may be responsible. The chain is built from TRBV5-1 and TRBJ2-7, with 7 bases matching TRBD1. The germline V gene has CDR1 SGHRS and CDR2 YFSETQ. The CDR3 is made up of 14 amino acids. The CDR3 DNA reads as TGCGTCAGCAGCTTGTCGACAGGGCCCTACGAGCAGTACTTC. The encoded protein is CVSSLSTGPYEQYF.

There are many counts of this clonotype. The gene calls are TRBV5-1 and TRBJ2-3; the match to TRBD1 covers 10 bases. There are 15 residues in the CDR3. Germline values: CDR1 SGHRS, CDR2 YFSETQ. V was clipped by 4 bases and J by 3 bases; unmatched bases: 5. CDR3 in amino acids: CASSIGQGGTDTQYF. The CDR3 DNA reads as TGCGCCAGCAGCATCGGACAGGGGGGAACAGATACGCAGTATTTT.

The sample holds a few counts of this clonotype. The CDR3 is CASSEGMNTEAFF. The CDR3 nucleotides are TGCGCCAGCAGCGAGGGTATGAACACTGAAGCTTTCTTT. The V gene is TRBV5-1, the J gene TRBJ1-1; no clear D. Germline-derived CDR1 and CDR2 are SGHRS and YFSETQ. The CDR3 is 13 amino acids. V gave up 4 bases and J gave up 0 bases, with 7 bases separating them.

This clonotype was detected only a few times. The chain's CDR3 is CASSSDYTGELFF. The DNA for the CDR3 is TGTGCCAGCAGCAGCGACTACACCGGGGAGCTGTTTTTT. The chain employs TRBV6-5 and TRBJ2-2; D ambiguous. The germline gives CDR1 MNHEY, CDR2 SVGAGI. With 6 bases removed from V and 3 bases from J, the gap between germline ends came to 8 bases. This CDR3 has 13 amino acids.

This clonotype was recorded only once. Possible read error: a much larger clone is one base away. The V call is TRBV6-5, the J call TRBJ2-5; D perhaps matches TRBD2 (6 bases). CDR1 MNHEY and CDR2 SVGAGI come from the germline V gene. The CDR3 has 15 residues. V dropped 4 bases and J dropped 5 bases, with 17 bases sitting between them. The CDR3 loop reads CASSSRASEDETQYF. CDR3 nucleotides: TGTGCCAGCAGTTCCCGGGCTAGCGAGGACGAGACCCAGTACTTC.

This rearrangement joins TRBV6-2 or TRBV6-3 to TRBJ2-1; 9 positions agree with TRBD1. Germline CDR1 MNHEY, CDR2 SVGEGT. The CDR3 runs 14 residues. J lost 7 bases, V lost 4 bases, and 5 bases had no gene match. The CDR3 DNA reads as TGTGCCAGCAGTTCCGGACAGGGGTGGAATGAGCAGTTCTTC. Translated, it gives CASSSGQGWNEQFF.

The rearrangement joins TRBV28 to TRBJ2-7, with TRBD1 as a possible D gene (6 bases). Germline V CDR1 and CDR2: MDHEN, SYDVKM. V was shortened by 5 bases and J by 2 bases, with 19 bases between the two germline ends. The CDR3 consists of 16 residues. The CDR3 spells CASSPTTGRGTYEQYF. CDR3 nucleotides: TGTGCCAGCAGTCCCACCACAGGGCGAGGGACCTACGAGCAGTACTTC.

The table lists this clonotype with a few counts. J is TRBJ2-3 and V is TRBV29-1; D is unresolved. Per germline, CDR1 SQVTM and CDR2 ANQGSEA. V lost 4 bases and J lost 2, with 7 bases in between. This CDR3 is 12 amino acids long. This CDR3 is CSVATTTDTQYF. In DNA form, the CDR3 reads TGCAGCGTTGCTACGACCACAGATACGCAGTATTTT.

This clonotype was recorded a few times. V gene TRBV7-9 combines with J gene TRBJ1-6; D is unresolved. Germline V gene data show CDR1 as SEHNR and CDR2 as FQNEAQ (reference sequence). This CDR3 contains 13 residues. Trimming took off 5 bases at V and 14 bases at J, with 16 bases between the two ends. The CDR3 region has the DNA TGTGCCAGCAGCCCCCAACAAGGGTCAACCCTCCACTTT. Protein product: CASSPQQGSTLHF.

This clonotype was counted many times. The chain links TRBV20-1 to TRBJ2-5; D is perhaps TRBD1 (7 bases). Trimming stripped 0 bases from V and 7 bases from J, with 15 bases between. Per the germline V gene, CDR1 is DFQATT and CDR2 is SNEGSKA (reference sequence). The CDR3 consists of 14 residues. The CDR3 protein is CSARDPGGIGTQYF. In nucleotides, the CDR3 is TGCAGTGCTAGAGATCCAGGGGGGATTGGGACCCAGTACTTC.

V is TRBV20-1 and J is TRBJ1-4, with 7 bases matching TRBD1. V was clipped by 3 bases and J by 0 bases; unmatched bases: 7. Germline V gene lookup returns CDR1 DFQATT and CDR2 SNEGSKA (reference sequence). The CDR3 covers 16 residues. CDR3 sequence (DNA): TGCAGTGCTAGGACAGGGATGGGGGCAACTAATGAAAAACTGTTTTTT. Protein sequence: CSARTGMGATNEKLFF.

This clonotype was detected only a few times. The V and J genes are TRBV27 and TRBJ2-1; D is unresolved. Germline assignment: CDR1 MNHEY and CDR2 SMNVEV (reference sequence). CDR3 length equals 13 residues. V lost 5 bases and J lost 5, with 10 bases in between. CDR3 sequence: CASSPLLHNEQFF. In DNA form, the CDR3 reads TGTGCCAGCAGTCCCCTACTCCACAATGAGCAGTTCTTC.

This clonotype occurred a few times. The chain combines TRBV4-2 with TRBJ1-6; 11 positions agree with TRBD1. Unmatched junction bases numbered 8, after V lost 4 bases and J lost 9 bases. Germline V gives CDR1 LGHNA, CDR2 YNFKEQ. There are 16 residues in the CDR3. In nucleotides, the CDR3 is TGTGCCAGCAGCCCCCCTCCGGGACAGGGGGGTTCACCCCTCCACTTT. It is translated as CASSPPPGQGGSPLHF.